These 23 T cell receptor beta chains share one sample of origin, sequenced in a study of T cell responses to AZD1222 COVID-19 vaccine. The repertoire was sequenced with immunoSEQ multiplex PCR; TCRdb's copy has only in-frame clones and lacks some. This sample has about 120,000 clones, with roughly 90% found just once. The sequences come from peripheral blood, collected on day 0 of AZD1222 vaccination. Receptor source: an adult in good health.

The chain carries TRBV19 and TRBJ1-5, with 7 bases identical to TRBD1. The ends lost 1 base at V and 0 bases at J; junction bases unmatched: 6. Germline values: CDR1 LNHDA, CDR2 SQIVND (reference sequence). The CDR3 is 17 amino acids. DNA of the CDR3: TGTGCCAGTAGTATAGGCCCCAGGACAGGTAGCAATCAGCCCCAGCATTTT. Translation gives CASSIGPRTGSNQPQHF.

The CDR3 region has the DNA TGTGCCAGCAGACCGACAGTTAATAGCAATCAGCCCCAGCATTTT. Protein sequence: CASRPTVNSNQPQHF. V usage is TRBV7-2 and J usage is TRBJ1-5, with D possibly matching TRBD1 (5 bases). The CDR3 runs to 15 residues. Germline V gene lookup returns CDR1 SGHTA and CDR2 FQGNSA. The V end was cut by 6 bases, the J end by 0 bases, with 12 bases between.

J is TRBJ2-7 and V is TRBV11-2; no clear D gene. Trimming left V 1 base short and J 4 bases short, with 23 bases between. The CDR3 is 18 residues long. Germline CDR1 and CDR2: SGHAT and FQNNGV. The CDR3 loop reads CASSLVMGLRAGRYEQYF. Written as DNA, the CDR3 is TGTGCCAGCAGCTTAGTGATGGGCCTTAGGGCCGGAAGGTACGAGCAGTACTTC.

The chain links TRBV28 to TRBJ2-7; D may be TRBD1 (6 bases). Trimming took 4 bases from V and 0 from J, leaving 16 bases between them. This CDR3 contains 16 residues. CDR1 and CDR2 (germline): MDHEN, SYDVKM. In DNA, the CDR3 is TGTGCCAGCAGTTCTACCGGGACAATTAGCTCCTACGAGCAGTACTTC. Translated, it gives CASSSTGTISSYEQYF.

This CDR3 reads CASNVAGVGEQYF. CDR3 bases: TGTGCCAGCAATGTAGCAGGGGTGGGTGAGCAGTACTTC. The chain uses TRBV2 and TRBJ2-7; possibly TRBD1 for D (6 bases). The ends were cut back, 7 bases at V and 7 bases at J, with 17 bases in the middle. Per germline, CDR1 SNHLY and CDR2 FYNNEI. The CDR3 totals 13 residues.

The V and J genes are TRBV5-6 and TRBJ1-5, with a tentative D call TRBD1 (6 bases). V was pared by 0 bases and J by 3 bases, with 13 bases between. This CDR3 contains 16 residues. Germline V gene lookup returns CDR1 SGHDT and CDR2 YYEEEE. The CDR3: CASSLGAAGANQPQHF. CDR3 nucleotide sequence: TGTGCCAGCAGCTTGGGGGCGGCGGGGGCCAATCAGCCCCAGCATTTT.

The rearrangement joins TRBV6-5 to TRBJ2-3, with 7 bases identical to TRBD1. Trimming cost V 8 bases and J 9 bases; bases outside gene matches: 14. The CDR3 runs 14 residues. Germline CDR1 is MNHEY and CDR2 is SVGAGI. The DNA of the CDR3 is TGTGCCAGCCGCGCCACCGAGGGGGCCGGGACGCAGTATTTT. Translation: CASRATEGAGTQYF.

The CDR3, as DNA: TGTGCCAGCAGCTTTCCAGGGCCATGGGTTAAGGTGTATGAGCAGTACTTC. Translating gives CASSFPGPWVKVYEQYF. The chain combines TRBV7-6 with TRBJ2-7, with a possible D match to TRBD1 (5 bases). V dropped 3 bases and J dropped 7 bases, with 25 bases sitting between them. Germline values: CDR1 SGHVS, CDR2 FNYEAQ. The CDR3 consists of 17 residues.

V and J are TRBV7-9 and TRBJ2-7, with D perhaps matching TRBD2 (6 bases). Germline CDR1 is SEHNR and CDR2 is FQNEAQ (reference sequence). CDR3 length: 18 residues. V was trimmed by 4 bases and J by 3 bases, leaving 25 bases between them. The DNA for the CDR3 is TGTGCCAGCAGCTCCTGGCCTCTTGGGAGGTCAAGCGTCTACGAGCAGTACTTC. It codes for CASSSWPLGRSSVYEQYF.

The chain has TRBV30 and TRBJ1-2; D unresolved. The V gene lost 0 bases and the J gene lost 4 bases, with 15 bases spanning the gap. The length of the CDR3 is 15 residues. From germline, CDR1 is GTSNPN and CDR2 SVGIG (reference sequence). The CDR3 DNA reads TGTGCCTGGAGTGTACGCCAGGCGGTTCTCTATGGCTACACCTTC. Its protein product is CAWSVRQAVLYGYTF.

This clone was detected a few times. The genes are TRBV6-5 and TRBJ1-1; the D is unclear. The V gene lost 6 bases and the J gene lost 6 bases, with 14 bases spanning the gap. Germline CDR1 MNHEY, CDR2 SVGAGI. The CDR3 has 13 amino acids. The CDR3: CASRGNLGSEAFF. In nucleotides, the CDR3 is TGTGCCAGCAGGGGAAACTTAGGCTCTGAAGCTTTCTTT.

This sequence joins TRBV18 and TRBJ2-7, with D possibly being TRBD2 (5 bases). Deletions cut 4 bases from V and 4 bases from J, with 5 bases between. Germline values: CDR1 KGHSH, CDR2 LQKENI. The CDR3 covers 11 residues. The CDR3 DNA sequence: TGTGCCAGCTCACGGGAGTACGAGCAGTACTTC. Its protein is CASSREYEQYF.

The rearrangement links TRBV5-1 to TRBJ2-3, with D tentatively TRBD2 (5 bases). Germline lookup yields CDR1 SGHRS and CDR2 YFSETQ. The V gene lost 8 bases and the J gene lost 0 bases, with 10 bases spanning the gap. The CDR3 is 13 amino acids. The chain's CDR3 is CASSAASTDTQYF. In nucleotides, the CDR3 is TGCGCCAGTTCAGCGGCGAGCACAGATACGCAGTATTTT.

V is TRBV7-9 and J is TRBJ2-2; TRBD1 agrees at 7 bases. Germline V gives CDR1 SEHNR, CDR2 FQNEAQ (reference sequence). V lost 6 bases, J lost 2 bases, and 9 bases stayed unmatched. The CDR3 extends over 16 amino acids. The CDR3 sequence: CASRGVDRANTGELFF. In nucleotides, the CDR3 is TGTGCCAGCAGGGGGGTAGACAGGGCCAACACCGGGGAGCTGTTTTTT.

The chain combines TRBV5-4 with TRBJ2-5; the D gene is possibly TRBD2 (6 bases). CDR3 length equals 12 residues. V lost 5 bases and J 3 bases, leaving 8 bases between the germline ends. The germline CDR1 and CDR2 sequences are SGHNT and YYREEE (reference sequence). In nucleotides, the CDR3 is TGTGCCAGCAGGGGCGGGGAAGAGACCCAGTACTTC. Protein: CASRGGEETQYF.

CDR3 amino acids: CASSLVAALREQYF. The CDR3 DNA sequence: TGTGCCAGCAGCTTAGTAGCAGCCCTGCGGGAGCAGTACTTC. V gene TRBV11-2 combines with J gene TRBJ2-7; D call uncertain. Trimming pared 1 base from V and 7 bases from J, leaving 14 bases between. The germline V gene encodes CDR1 SGHAT and CDR2 FQNNGV. This CDR3 has 14 amino acids.

The chain joins TRBV7-9 to TRBJ1-1; 7 nucleotides line up with TRBD1. The V and J ends lost 3 bases and 0 bases, in that order; junction bases with no gene match: 7. The CDR3 length is 16 residues. Germline lookup yields CDR1 SEHNR and CDR2 FQNEAQ (reference sequence). The CDR3 DNA is TGTGCCAGCAGCTTTGAACAGGGGTTGATGAACACTGAAGCTTTCTTT. Residues: CASSFEQGLMNTEAFF.

The J gene is TRBJ1-2, the V gene TRBV27; D perhaps matches TRBD1 (6 bases). The germline gives CDR1 MNHEY, CDR2 SMNVEV (reference sequence). Trimming took 5 bases from V and 7 from J, leaving 14 bases between them. CDR3 length: 13 residues. The CDR3: CASSHGWGAGYTF. The CDR3, as DNA: TGTGCCAGCAGTCATGGGTGGGGGGCTGGCTACACCTTC.

The chain is built from TRBV29-1 and TRBJ1-1; tentative D call: TRBD1 (5 bases). The germline V and J ends were trimmed by 5 bases and 10 bases, with 14 bases remaining between them. Germline CDR1 is SQVTM and CDR2 is ANQGSEA. The CDR3 is 11 residues long. CDR3 loop: CSVSGTLGAFF. In DNA form, the CDR3 reads TGCAGCGTTTCTGGGACCCTCGGAGCTTTCTTT.

This rearrangement joins TRBV5-1 to TRBJ1-6, with 8 bases fitting TRBD1. CDR1 and CDR2 (germline): SGHRS, YFSETQ. After removal of 3 bases from V and 1 base from J, the junction contained 9 bases not matched to a gene. The CDR3 length is 18 residues. CDR3 in DNA: TGCGCCAGCAGCTGGACGGACAGGGTTGTATCCTATAATTCACCCCTCCACTTT. It yields the protein CASSWTDRVVSYNSPLHF.

The chain employs TRBV6-6 and TRBJ2-3; D is ambiguous. The CDR3 runs 14 residues. V lost 3 bases and J lost 1, with 8 bases in between. Germline V gives CDR1 MNHNY, CDR2 SVGAGI (reference sequence). In DNA form, the CDR3 reads TGTGCCAGCAGTTATCGTCCGGGCACAGATACGCAGTATTTT. Translation gives CASSYRPGTDTQYF.

The CDR3 loop reads CASSISGPGTGKETQYF. The DNA for the CDR3 is TGTGCCAGTAGTATATCAGGGCCAGGAACAGGAAAAGAGACCCAGTACTTC. The chain couples TRBV19 to TRBJ2-5; weak D call: TRBD1 (5 bases). Germline V lookup: CDR1 LNHDA, CDR2 SQIVND (reference sequence). The CDR3 totals 17 residues. The V end lost 2 bases, the J end lost 3 bases, and 19 bases lay between the germline ends.

The CDR3 here is CASSLERGRWDYGYTF. The CDR3 DNA follows: TGTGCCAGCAGCTTGGAAAGGGGGCGATGGGACTATGGCTACACCTTC. The chain has TRBV5-6 and TRBJ1-2, with 7 nucleotides matching TRBD1. The CDR3 loop spans 16 amino acids. Germline-derived CDR1 and CDR2 are SGHDT and YYEEEE. The V and J ends lost 0 bases and 3 bases, in that order; junction bases with no gene match: 8.